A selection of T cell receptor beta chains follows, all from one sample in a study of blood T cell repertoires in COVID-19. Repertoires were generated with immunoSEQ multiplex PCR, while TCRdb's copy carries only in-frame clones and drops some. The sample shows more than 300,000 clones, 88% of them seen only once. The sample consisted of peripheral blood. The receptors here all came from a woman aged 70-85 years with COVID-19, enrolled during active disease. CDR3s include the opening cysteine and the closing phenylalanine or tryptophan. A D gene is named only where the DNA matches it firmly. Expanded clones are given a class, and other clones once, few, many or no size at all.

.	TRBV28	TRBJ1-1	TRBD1	TGTGCCAGCGGAGGGAGACAGGGGGCGACTGAAGCTTTCTTT	CASGGRQGATEAFF
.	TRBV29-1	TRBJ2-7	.	TGCAGCGTTCAACAAACCTACGAGCAGTACTTC	CSVQQTYEQYF
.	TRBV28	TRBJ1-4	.	TGTGCCAGCCTGGACAGCTCGGGTGAAAAACTGTTTTTT	CASLDSSGEKLFF
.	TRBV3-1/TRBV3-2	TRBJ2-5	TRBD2	TGTGCCAGCAGCCCTATATCTAAGCGGGGGGGGACAGTCTTTCAAGAGACCCAGTACTTC	CASSPISKRGGTVFQETQYF
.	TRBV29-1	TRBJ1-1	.	TGCAGCGTTGTGATTCCCTTTGCCAGGGAAAACACTGAAGCTTTCTTT	CSVVIPFARENTEAFF
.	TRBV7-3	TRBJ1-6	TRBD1	TGTGCCAGCAGTTTGCAGGGGGTTAATTCACCCCTTCACTTT	CASSLQGVNSPLHF
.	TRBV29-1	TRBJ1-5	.	TGCAGCGTTGCGAAGGACGGGGATCAGCCCCAGCATTTT	CSVAKDGDQPQHF
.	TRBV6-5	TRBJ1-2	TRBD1	TGTGCCAGCAGCGACCGACAGGGGGCAACCTATGGCTACACCTTC	CASSDRQGATYGYTF
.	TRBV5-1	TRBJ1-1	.	TGCGCCAGCAGCTTGGTCGGAGGCATGAACACTGAAGCTTTCTTT	CASSLVGGMNTEAFF
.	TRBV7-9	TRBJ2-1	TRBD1	TGTGCCAGCAGCCCTCAGGGACAGGGTTCCAATGAGCAGTTCTTC	CASSPQGQGSNEQFF
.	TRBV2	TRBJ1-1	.	TGTGCCAGCAGTGAAGATGTCGCGGGGACCGAAGCTTTCTTT	CASSEDVAGTEAFF
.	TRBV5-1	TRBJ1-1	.	TGCGCCAGCAGCTCGTTGGGGGGCACTGAAGCTTTCTTT	CASSSLGGTEAFF
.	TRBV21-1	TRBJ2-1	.	TGTGCCAGCAGCGCCCGCCTCGGGACAGGGGCGGGTGAGCAGTTCTTC	CASSARLGTGAGEQFF
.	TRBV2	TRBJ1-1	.	TGTGCCAGCAGTGAACTCGGGACGGGGGGAACTGAAGCTTTCTTT	CASSELGTGGTEAFF
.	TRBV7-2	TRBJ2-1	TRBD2	TGTGCCAGCAGCTTAACTAGCGGGGGGCTAGATGAGCAGTTCTTC	CASSLTSGGLDEQFF
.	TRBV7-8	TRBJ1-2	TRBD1	TGTGCCAGCAGCTTAGTGGGGACAGGGACCTTTAACTATGGCTACACCTTC	CASSLVGTGTFNYGYTF
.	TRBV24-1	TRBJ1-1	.	TGTGCCACCAGTGCTATGACAGAGATGAACACTGAAGCTTTCTTT	CATSAMTEMNTEAFF
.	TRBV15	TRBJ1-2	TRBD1	TGTGCCACCAGCAGAGACAGGGGGTCTTACACCTTC	CATSRDRGSYTF
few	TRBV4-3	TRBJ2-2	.	TGCGCCAGCAGCCAAGATTTCACAGGGTGGACCGGGGAGCTGTTTTTT	CASSQDFTGWTGELFF
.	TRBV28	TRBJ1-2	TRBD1	TGTGCCAGCAGTCCGAGTCAGGGGGCTCGGGGCTACACCTTC	CASSPSQGARGYTF
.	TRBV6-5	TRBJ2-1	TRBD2	TGTGCCAGCAGTCCGCCGGGGGGGCTGGAGTTCTTC	CASSPPGGLEFF
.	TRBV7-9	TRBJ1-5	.	TGTGCCAGCAGAGGGGGTGACAATCAGCCCCAGCATTTT	CASRGGDNQPQHF
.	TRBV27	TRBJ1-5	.	TGTGCCAGTACCGGGGGACGAAATCAGCCCCAGCATTTT	CASTGGRNQPQHF
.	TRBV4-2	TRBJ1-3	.	TGTGCCAGCAGCGGCAGGTCGTCTGGAAACACCATATATTTT	CASSGRSSGNTIYF
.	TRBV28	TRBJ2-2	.	TGTGCCAGCAGGGGGGGACAGTATACCGGGGAGCTGTTTTTT	CASRGGQYTGELFF
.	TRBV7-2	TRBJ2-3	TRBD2	TGTGCCAGCAGCTTAGGAGGGGCGGGGGGCACAGATACGCAGTATTTT	CASSLGGAGGTDTQYF
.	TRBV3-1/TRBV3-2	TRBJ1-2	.	TGTGCCAGCAGCCAGTCAGGGTTCTATGGCTACACCTTC	CASSQSGFYGYTF
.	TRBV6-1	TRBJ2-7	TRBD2	TGTGCCAGCAGTGTTTCCGGGACTAGCGTCCCGTACGAGCAGTACTTC	CASSVSGTSVPYEQYF
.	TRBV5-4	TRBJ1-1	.	TGTGCCAGCAGCTTGGGAGGGCAGGAGAACACTGAAGCTTTCTTT	CASSLGGQENTEAFF
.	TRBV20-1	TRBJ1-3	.	TGCAGTGCTAGTCAGGGCGGATTCTCTGGAAACACCATATATTTT	CSASQGGFSGNTIYF
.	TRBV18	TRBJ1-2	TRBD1	TGTGCCAGCTCACCGGGTACGACAGGGGATGGCTACACCTTC	CASSPGTTGDGYTF
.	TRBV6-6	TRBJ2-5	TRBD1	TGTGCCAGCAGTACGACAGGGGGATCTGGGGAGACCCAGTACTTC	CASSTTGGSGETQYF
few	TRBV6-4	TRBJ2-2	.	TGTGCCAGCAGTGAAATCCCCCTGGAGCAGGGGTGGACCGGGGAGCTGTTTTTT	CASSEIPLEQGWTGELFF
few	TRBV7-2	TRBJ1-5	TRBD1	TGTGCCAGCAGTTTACAGGGGGCGAACAATCAGCCCCAGCATTTT	CASSLQGANNQPQHF
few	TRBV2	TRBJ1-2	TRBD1	TGTGCCAGCAGTGCGGTGGCAGGGGGCACGGGCGGCTACACCTTC	CASSAVAGGTGGYTF
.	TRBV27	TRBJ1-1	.	TGTGCCACCGCCATGGGGGGTGCCACTGAAGCTTTCTTT	CATAMGGATEAFF
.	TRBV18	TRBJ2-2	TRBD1	TGTGCCAGCTCACCGGGACAGACCCGCGGGGAGCTGTTTTTT	CASSPGQTRGELFF
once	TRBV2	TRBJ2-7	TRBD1	TGTGCCAGCAGTGGACAGGGGGAGCAGTACTTC	CASSGQGEQYF
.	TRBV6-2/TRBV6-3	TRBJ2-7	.	TGTGCCAGCAGTTACTCTGGAGGCCCCTACGAGCAGTACTTC	CASSYSGGPYEQYF
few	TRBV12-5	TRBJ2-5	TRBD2	TGTGCTAGTGTTCAGGCCGCTAGCGGGGGCCCTCAAGAGACCCAGTACTTC	CASVQAASGGPQETQYF
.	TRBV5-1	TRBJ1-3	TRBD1	TGCGCCAGCAGCTTGAAGTCCAGGGGGCCAGTCGAAAACACCATATATTTT	CASSLKSRGPVENTIYF
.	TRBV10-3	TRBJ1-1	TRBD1	TGTGCCGCCGGACAGGGGGCGATTAACACTGAAGCTTTCTTT	CAAGQGAINTEAFF
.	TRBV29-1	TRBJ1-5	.	TGCAGCGTTCGACAGGATAGCAATCAGCCCCAGCATTTT	CSVRQDSNQPQHF
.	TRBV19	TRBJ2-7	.	TGTGCCAGTAGTATTGGAGGGACTCTCGCCTACGAGCAGTACTTC	CASSIGGTLAYEQYF
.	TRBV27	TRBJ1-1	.	TGTGCCAGCAGTTTATCGCGGGTCATCAACACTGAAGCTTTCTTT	CASSLSRVINTEAFF
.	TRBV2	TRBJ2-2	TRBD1	TGTGCCAGCAGTGAAGCGCAGGGGGCGCCCACCGGGGAGCTGTTTTTT	CASSEAQGAPTGELFF
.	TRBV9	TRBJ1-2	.	TGTGCCAGCAGCGTAGTGGACAGACCAACTAACTATGGCTACACCTTC	CASSVVDRPTNYGYTF
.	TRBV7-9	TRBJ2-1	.	TGTGCCAGCAGCTTTGAGGGCAGGTTCAAGTTCTTC	CASSFEGRFKFF
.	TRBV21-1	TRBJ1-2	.	TGTGCCAGCAAGAACAGTCCTGGCTACACCTTC	CASKNSPGYTF